The clone carrying this TCR beta chain was recorded many times. Its antigen remains unknown. It may be a read error: a sequence one base away is much more abundant. Patients included in sequencing had previously demonstrated CD8+CD57+ cell expansion by flow cytometry. Every patient had severe acquired aplastic anemia. The V gene's germline CDR1 is KGHDR and CDR2 SFDVKD. CDR3 length equals 13 residues. Profiling of TCR beta VDJ combinations and CDR3 sequences used genomic DNA as template. Via MiXCR, TCRdb re-called the reads, giving one row per CDR3 protein. This table has some 200,000 distinct CDR3 sequences, 48% appearing once. The data originate from a study of CD8+CD57+ T cells in acquired aplastic anemia. Study observations and caveats: Any difference that existed in CD8+ Simpson's diversity between patients and controls was not significant.

This sequence originates from a human donor with aplastic anemia. The chain combines TRBV24-1 with TRBJ2-1; D unresolved. Material: sorted CD4+, CD8+, or CD8+CD57+ T cells (not recorded which) from PBMCs. CDR3 amino acids: CATSDLHYSEQFF. The CDR3 DNA follows: TGTGCCACCAGTGATCTGCACTACAGTGAGCAGTTCTTC.